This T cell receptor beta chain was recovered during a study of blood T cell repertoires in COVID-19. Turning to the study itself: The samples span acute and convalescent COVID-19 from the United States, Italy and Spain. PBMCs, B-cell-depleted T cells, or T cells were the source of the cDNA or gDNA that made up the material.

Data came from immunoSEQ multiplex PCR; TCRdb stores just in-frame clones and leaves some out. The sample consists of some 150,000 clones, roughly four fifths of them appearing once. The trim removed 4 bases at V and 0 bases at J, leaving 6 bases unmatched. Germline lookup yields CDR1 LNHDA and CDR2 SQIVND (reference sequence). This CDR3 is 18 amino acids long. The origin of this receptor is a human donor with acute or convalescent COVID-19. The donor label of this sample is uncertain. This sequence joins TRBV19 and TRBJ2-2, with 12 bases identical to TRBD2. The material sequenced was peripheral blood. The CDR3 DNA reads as TGTGCCAGTAGTAAGGGACTAGCGGGCCCTGCGAACACCGGGGAGCTGTTTTTT. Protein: CASSKGLAGPANTGELFF.